This T cell receptor beta chain was found in a study of cytotoxic CD8 clonotypes in ibrutinib-treated CLL. Libraries were prepared by immunoSEQ multiplex PCR; TCRdb keeps only in-frame clonotypes and omits some of them. The profile covers tens of thousands of clones, with approximately 50% appearing a single time and approximately 24% taken by the ten largest. This clone showed up just once. CDR1 is MDHEN and CDR2 is SYDVKM in the germline V gene. The CDR3 is made up of 12 amino acids. Trimming took 8 bases from V and 10 from J, leaving 17 bases between them. The clonotype originates from a human donor with chronic lymphocytic leukemia. This specimen consisted of PBMCs, obtained at disease progression, from a patient treated with ibrutinib. This chain joins TRBV28 and TRBJ1-1, with D maybe TRBD1 (5 bases). The CDR3 reads CASLPPGRLAFF. CDR3 bases: TGTGCCAGCCTCCCGCCGGGACGGTTAGCTTTCTTT.